The sequence of this T cell receptor (beta chain) was determined in a study of blood T cell repertoires in COVID-19. For the study at large: Both acute and convalescent COVID-19 samples were obtained from the United States, Italy and Spain. From T cells, B-cell-depleted T cells, or PBMCs came the material, which was cDNA or gDNA.

Authors' data handling: By means of reference gene primer amplification, nucleated cell counts were estimated. Profiled with immunoSEQ multiplex PCR; TCRdb holds only in-frame clones, not every one. V and J calls plus clone size are reproduced from that table; the DNA served to infer D and trimming. The sample lists about 200,000 clones, 75% to 90% occurring once. Germline lookup yields CDR1 LGHNA and CDR2 YSLEER. This CDR3 region has 16 residues. V gave up 4 bases and J gave up 4 bases; unmatched junction bases: 6. What was sequenced was peripheral blood. This receptor was identified in a man aged 40-49 years with acute or convalescent COVID-19. The chain recombines TRBV4-3 with TRBJ2-1; 11 bases agree with TRBD1. In DNA, the CDR3 is TGCGCCAGCAGCCCTCGGACAGGGGGCGGGTACAATGAGCAGTTCTTC. Translating it yields CASSPRTGGGYNEQFF.